This T cell receptor (beta chain) was documented in a study of human T cells and chemical hapten exposure. Time point: pre-sensitization, week 0. Treatment defined: therapeutic diphenylcyclopropenone sensitization with weekly scalp DPC. Total RNA was isolated from whole blood that had not been fractionated. Turning to this clonotype: Its matching antigen is unknown.

Individual cDNA molecules had unique molecular identifiers attached to them by the library. Each CDR3 protein is one row after TCRdb ran MiXCR on the RACE reads. The sample shows around 300,000 distinct CDR3 sequences, around 5% of them seen only once. Broader study findings: Patch test score was positively correlated with the counts of PT1 expanded TCRs.

Per germline, CDR1 MNHEY and CDR2 SMNVEV (reference sequence). The V gene lost 5 bases and the J gene lost 6 bases, with 14 bases spanning the gap. This CDR3 has 14 residues. The chain joins TRBV27 to TRBJ2-1, with a possible D match to TRBD1 (6 bases). This clonotype was sampled from a woman aged 18-29 years with alopecia areata. Some clones in this sample may be carry-over from other donors' samples. Material: whole blood, obtained in connection with sensitization to the hapten diphenylcyclopropenone (DPC). The CDR3 nucleotides are TGTGCCAGCAGTCTCAGGGGCCGCCTCAATGAGCAGTTCTTC. Translation gives CASSLRGRLNEQFF.